Below are 26 T cell receptor beta chains sequenced from a single sample in a study of CD8+ T cells in alopecia areata. The authors extracted RNA and reverse transcribed it into cDNA as the sequencing template. Profiled with immunoSEQ multiplex PCR; TCRdb holds only in-frame clones, not every one. The data show some 150,000 clones, with about 51% seen just once and approximately 20% held by the top ten. The material sequenced was CD8+ T cells sorted from blood, taken at week 0. The origin of the receptors is a human donor with alopecia areata.

This sequence joins TRBV6-6 and TRBJ1-2; D might be TRBD1 (5 bases). Germline V gene lookup returns CDR1 MNHNY and CDR2 SVGAGI (reference sequence). V lost 4 bases, J lost 4 bases, and 7 bases lay in between. The CDR3 length is 12 residues. In nucleotides, the CDR3 is TGTGCCAGCAGTTCAGGGCTCTATGGCTACACCTTC. Translating it yields CASSSGLYGYTF.

The V and J genes are TRBV27 and TRBJ1-1; TRBD1 matches at 8 bases. The CDR3 totals 16 residues. V dropped 5 bases and J dropped 0; count of bases not matched to a gene: 8. The V gene's germline CDR1 is MNHEY and CDR2 SMNVEV (reference sequence). The CDR3 spells CASSLSWGQVNTEAFF. Written as DNA, the CDR3 is TGTGCCAGCAGTCTCTCCTGGGGACAGGTGAACACTGAAGCTTTCTTT.

This chain links TRBV5-1 with TRBJ2-7; no clear D gene. The V gene lost 1 base and the J gene lost 1 base, with 12 bases spanning the gap. This CDR3 comprises 15 residues. The germline V gene has CDR1 SGHRS and CDR2 YFSETQ. This CDR3 reads CASSLLGSRSYEQYF. The DNA of the CDR3 is TGCGCCAGCAGCTTGCTTGGCAGCCGGTCCTACGAGCAGTACTTC.

For the CDR3, the DNA is TGTGCCAGCAGTTACAGGAAGGGCGGTCAAGAGACCCAGTACTTC. It is translated as CASSYRKGGQETQYF. This chain uses TRBV6-5 with TRBJ2-5, with unresolved D. This CDR3 contains 15 residues. Between the trimmed V and J ends, which lost 2 bases and 2 bases, there was a span of 12 bases. The germline gives CDR1 MNHEY, CDR2 SVGAGI.

This clone has a handful of counts. The V call is TRBV13, the J call TRBJ1-2; TRBD1 aligns across 10 bases. Germline V CDR1 and CDR2: PRHDT, FYEKMQ (reference sequence). The V segment lost 4 bases and the J segment 0 bases; nucleotides outside the gene matches: 8. This CDR3 contains 17 residues. The CDR3 loop reads CASSSRDRGGTNYGYTF. CDR3 bases: TGTGCCAGCAGCTCCCGGGACAGGGGAGGAACTAACTATGGCTACACCTTC. The variable domain in full, with the rest retrieved from reference TRBV13 and TRBJ1-2, is AAGVIQSPRHLIKEKRETATLKCYPIPRHDTVYWYQQGPGQDPQFLISFYEKMQSDKGSIPDRFSAQQFSDYHSELNMSSLELGDSALYFCASSSRDRGGTNYGYTFGSGTRLTVV.

This clone was counted a few times. This sequence joins TRBV29-1 and TRBJ2-2, with unresolved D. Deletions cut 4 bases from V and 6 bases from J, with 6 bases between. The CDR3 runs to 11 residues. CDR1 is SQVTM and CDR2 is ANQGSEA in the germline V gene. The CDR3 DNA reads as TGCAGCGTTGTTAATTCCGGGGAGCTGTTTTTT. Its protein product is CSVVNSGELFF.

This chain uses TRBV11-2 with TRBJ1-1; no definite D call. The ends were cut back, 0 bases at V and 4 bases at J, with 0 bases in the middle. This CDR3 region has 11 residues. From germline, CDR1 is SGHAT and CDR2 FQNNGV. CDR3 nucleotide sequence: TGTGCCAGCAGCTTAGACACTGAAGCTTTCTTT. Protein: CASSLDTEAFF.

This chain joins TRBV12-5 and TRBJ2-1, with 7 bases identical to TRBD2. This CDR3 has 17 amino acids. With 6 bases clipped from V and 3 bases from J, the junction kept 14 bases outside the gene matches. Looked up from germline, CDR1 is LGHNT and CDR2 is FRNRAP. CDR3 residues: CASGRSQGRDYYNEQFF. The DNA for the CDR3 is TGTGCTAGTGGCCGGTCCCAGGGCAGGGACTACTACAATGAGCAGTTCTTC.

This clone turned up a few times. This chain joins TRBV7-8 and TRBJ1-2; D might be TRBD1 (6 bases). CDR3 length: 17 residues. Germline values: CDR1 SGHVS, CDR2 FQNEAQ. V lost 2 bases and J 3 bases, leaving 19 bases between the germline ends. Here the CDR3 reads CASSLWPGTPRDYGYTF. The CDR3 nucleotides are TGTGCCAGCAGCTTATGGCCCGGGACACCTCGGGACTATGGCTACACCTTC. Full variable domain (remainder filled in from reference TRBV7-8 and TRBJ1-2): GAGVSQSPRYKVAKRGQDVALRCDPISGHVSLFWYQQALGQGPEFLTYFQNEAQLDKSGLPSDRFFAERPEGSVSTLKIQRTQQEDSAVYLCASSLWPGTPRDYGYTFGSGTRLTVV.

This chain uses TRBV4-3 with TRBJ2-3; 10 nucleotides agree with TRBD2. V gave up 4 bases and J gave up 1 base; unmatched junction bases: 2. This CDR3 has 15 residues. Germline V gene lookup returns CDR1 LGHNA and CDR2 YSLEER. Here the CDR3 reads CASSPAGGRTDTQYF. CDR3 in DNA: TGCGCCAGCAGCCCAGCGGGGGGGCGCACAGATACGCAGTATTTT.

This chain connects TRBV10-3 to TRBJ1-1, with D tentatively TRBD1 (5 bases). Trimming removed 2 bases from V and 5 bases from J, with 15 bases in between. Germline V lookup: CDR1 ENHRY, CDR2 SYGVKD. The CDR3 totals 15 residues. The DNA for the CDR3 is TGTGCCATCAGTGAGATCGGGGCAGGGATGACTGAAGCTTTCTTT. This gives the protein CAISEIGAGMTEAFF.

The chain is built from TRBV5-1 and TRBJ2-2, with D possibly called TRBD1 or TRBD2 (5 bases each). Trimming left V 4 bases short and J 2 bases short, with 12 bases between. Germline values: CDR1 SGHRS, CDR2 YFSETQ. The CDR3 runs to 15 residues. The CDR3 coding sequence is TGCGCCAGCAGCCTGAGAGGGGATAACACCGGGGAGCTGTTTTTT. Residues: CASSLRGDNTGELFF.

The chain uses TRBV29-1 and TRBJ1-4; D ambiguous. Germline V CDR1 and CDR2: SQVTM, ANQGSEA. CDR3 length equals 13 residues. V was clipped by 3 bases and J by 10 bases, with 15 bases between them. CDR3 nucleotides: TGCAGCGTTGACGGGGAGCTCGAGGGAAAACTGTTTTTT. It codes for CSVDGELEGKLFF.

V is TRBV29-1 and J is TRBJ2-3, with D perhaps matching TRBD2 (5 bases). V was pared by 1 base and J by 6 bases, with 14 bases between. The CDR3 has 14 residues. Germline V gene sequence: CDR1 SQVTM, CDR2 ANQGSEA. CDR3 in amino acids: CSVEVLTLADTQYF. The CDR3 coding sequence is TGCAGCGTTGAAGTCCTGACCTTAGCGGATACGCAGTATTTT.

This chain uses TRBV9 with TRBJ1-2; 9 bases line up with TRBD1. CDR3 length equals 14 residues. Germline V lookup: CDR1 SGDLS, CDR2 YYNGEE. With V trimmed by 4 bases and J by 2 bases, 3 bases remained unmatched. DNA of the CDR3: TGTGCCAGCAGCACTGACAGGGGGAACTATGGCTACACCTTC. Protein: CASSTDRGNYGYTF.

The chain combines TRBV6-5 with TRBJ2-1; D call uncertain. The CDR3 totals 15 residues. The ends were cut back, 4 bases at V and 0 bases at J, with 10 bases in the middle. Germline CDR1 reads MNHEY; CDR2 reads SVGAGI. The CDR3 sequence is CASSLGSSSYNEQFF. Written as DNA, the CDR3 is TGTGCCAGCAGTTTAGGGTCTAGCTCCTACAATGAGCAGTTCTTC.

This chain uses TRBV4-3 with TRBJ2-3, with D possibly called TRBD1 or TRBD2 (7 bases each). Germline loops: CDR1 LGHNA, CDR2 YSLEER. CDR3 length: 15 residues. V was cut by 5 bases and J by 6 bases, with 18 bases left in between. The CDR3 here is CASSTRQGGSDTQYF. CDR3 sequence (DNA): TGCGCCAGCAGCACCCGACAGGGAGGGTCGGATACGCAGTATTTT.

The DNA of the CDR3 is TGCAGCGTTGAAGATCAAGGATTCGCTAATGAAAAACTGTTTTTT. This gives the protein CSVEDQGFANEKLFF. The V and J genes are TRBV29-1 and TRBJ1-4, with D hard to call. This CDR3 spans 15 amino acids. V shed 0 bases and J shed 3 bases, with 11 bases lying between them. Germline CDR1 SQVTM, CDR2 ANQGSEA.

There are a few counts of this clone. The chain links TRBV25-1 to TRBJ2-3; the D is unclear. The V and J ends lost 3 bases and 6 bases respectively, with 10 bases between them. The CDR3 extends over 13 amino acids. Germline V CDR1 and CDR2: MGHDK, SYGVNS. The DNA of the CDR3 is TGTGCCAGCAGTGACCCGGTCTCGGATACGCAGTATTTT. Residues: CASSDPVSDTQYF.

Here the CDR3 DNA reads TGTGCCTGGAGTGTAATCGGGAGCACCGGGGAGCTGTTTTTT. As protein: CAWSVIGSTGELFF. The V and J genes are TRBV30 and TRBJ2-2, with D possibly being TRBD2 (6 bases). This CDR3 contains 14 residues. Germline values: CDR1 GTSNPN, CDR2 SVGIG (reference sequence). Trimming shortened V by 0 bases and J by 4 bases, and 9 bases separated the two germline ends.

The J gene is TRBJ2-3, the V gene TRBV4-3; D could derive from TRBD1 or TRBD2 (6 bases each). The CDR3 is 17 residues long. V lost 3 bases, J lost 1 base, and 17 bases lay in between. The V gene's germline CDR1 is LGHNA and CDR2 YSLEER. The CDR3 coding sequence is TGCGCCAGCAGCCAGCCAAATCGTAGGGGGGGCACAGATACGCAGTATTTT. Translated, it gives CASSQPNRRGGTDTQYF.

Comment on this clone: One end of the junction varies from germline; a read error may be responsible. The rearrangement links TRBV5-6 to TRBJ1-2, with D uncertain. In germline, CDR1 is SGHDT, CDR2 YYEEEE. CDR3 size: 12 residues. The CDR3 is CASSLGQPGDTF. In DNA, the CDR3 is TGTGCCAGCAGCTTGGGGCAGCCTGGCGACACCTTC.

This chain links TRBV5-1 with TRBJ2-5; D is unresolved. The germline V gene has CDR1 SGHRS and CDR2 YFSETQ. This CDR3 contains 11 residues. The V and J ends lost 2 bases and 5 bases respectively, with 4 bases between them. The chain's CDR3 is CASSFGETQYF. The CDR3 DNA sequence: TGCGCCAGCAGCTTTGGGGAGACCCAGTACTTC.

The V gene is TRBV7-6, the J gene TRBJ1-2; possible D gene TRBD1, 5 bases. The CDR3 totals 15 residues. Germline CDR1 SGHVS, CDR2 FNYEAQ. V was shortened by 4 bases and J by 4 bases, with 16 bases between the two germline ends. Here the CDR3 reads CASSSTREGFYGYTF. The CDR3 region has the DNA TGTGCCAGCAGCTCAACTCGGGAGGGGTTCTATGGCTACACCTTC.

This clone was recorded a few times. Other DNA variants within this sample encode the same CDR3. V gene TRBV4-3 combines with J gene TRBJ1-2; 10 nucleotides agree with TRBD1. After removal of 0 bases from V and 4 bases from J, the junction contained 2 bases not matched to a gene. Germline loops: CDR1 LGHNA, CDR2 YSLEER. The CDR3 is made up of 15 amino acids. The CDR3 nucleotides read TGCGCCAGCAGCCAAGATCGGACAGGGGGCTATGGCTACACCTTC. It specifies CASSQDRTGGYGYTF.

This chain connects TRBV29-1 to TRBJ2-7; D remains unclear. V lost 4 bases and J lost 2, with 6 bases in between. The CDR3 spans 11 residues. Germline V CDR1 and CDR2: SQVTM, ANQGSEA. This chain's CDR3 is CSVVSTYEQYF. CDR3 nucleotide sequence: TGCAGCGTTGTCAGCACCTACGAGCAGTACTTC.